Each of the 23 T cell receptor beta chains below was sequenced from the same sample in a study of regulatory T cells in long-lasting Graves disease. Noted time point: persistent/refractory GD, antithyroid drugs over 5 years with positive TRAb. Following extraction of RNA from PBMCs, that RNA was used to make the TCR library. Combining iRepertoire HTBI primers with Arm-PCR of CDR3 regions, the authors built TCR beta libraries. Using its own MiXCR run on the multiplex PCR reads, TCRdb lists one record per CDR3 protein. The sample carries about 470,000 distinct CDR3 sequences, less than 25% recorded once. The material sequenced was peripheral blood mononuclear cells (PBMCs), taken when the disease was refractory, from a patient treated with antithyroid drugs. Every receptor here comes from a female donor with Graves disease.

The CDR3, as DNA: TGCAGTGCTACTACCCAGGGACAGGGGGGGACTGAAGCTTTCTTT. Amino acids: CSATTQGQGGTEAFF. V and J are TRBV20-1 and TRBJ1-1, with 11 bases that match TRBD1. Germline-derived CDR1 and CDR2 are DFQATT and SNEGSKA (reference sequence). Germline trimming cut 4 bases from V and 5 bases from J; bases unmatched to any gene: 9. The CDR3 loop spans 15 amino acids.

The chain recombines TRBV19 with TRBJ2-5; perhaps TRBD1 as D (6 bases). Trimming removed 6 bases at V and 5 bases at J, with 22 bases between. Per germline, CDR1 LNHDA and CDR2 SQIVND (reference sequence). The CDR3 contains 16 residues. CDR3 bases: TGTGCCAGTAGGCCCGCCCAGGGGACCCTAGGGGAGACCCAGTACTTC. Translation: CASRPAQGTLGETQYF. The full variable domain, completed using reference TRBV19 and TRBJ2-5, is DGGITQSPKYLFRKEGQNVTLSCEQNLNHDAMYWYRQDPGQGLRLIYYSQIVNDFQKGDIAEGYSVSREKKESFPLTVTSAQKNPTAFYLCASRPAQGTLGETQYFGPGTRLLVL.

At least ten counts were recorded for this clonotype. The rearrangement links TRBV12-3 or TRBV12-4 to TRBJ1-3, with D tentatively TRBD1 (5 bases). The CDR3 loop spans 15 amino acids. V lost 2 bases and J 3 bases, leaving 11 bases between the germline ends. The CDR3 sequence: CASSLLRGNGNTIYF. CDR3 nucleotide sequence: TGTGCCAGCAGTTTATTGCGGGGGAATGGAAACACCATATATTTT.

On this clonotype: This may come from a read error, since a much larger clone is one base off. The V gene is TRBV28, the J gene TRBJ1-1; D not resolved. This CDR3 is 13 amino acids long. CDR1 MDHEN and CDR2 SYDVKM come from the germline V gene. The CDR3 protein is CASSLWANTEALF. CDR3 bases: TGTGCCAGCAGTTTATGGGCGAACACTGAAGCTCTCTTT.

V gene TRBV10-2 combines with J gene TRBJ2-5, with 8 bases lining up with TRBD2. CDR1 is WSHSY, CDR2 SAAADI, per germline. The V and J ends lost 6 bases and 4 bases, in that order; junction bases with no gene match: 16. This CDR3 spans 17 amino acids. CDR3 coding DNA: TGCGCCAGCAGCGAGATTTCGAGCGGGAGTACTCCAGAGACCCAGTACTTC. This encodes CASSEISSGSTPETQYF.

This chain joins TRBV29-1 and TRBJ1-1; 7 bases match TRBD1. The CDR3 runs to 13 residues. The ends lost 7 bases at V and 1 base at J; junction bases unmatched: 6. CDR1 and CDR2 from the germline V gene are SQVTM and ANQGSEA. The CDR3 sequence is CSAGTVPNTEAFF. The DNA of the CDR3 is TGCAGCGCCGGGACAGTACCGAACACTGAAGCTTTCTTT.

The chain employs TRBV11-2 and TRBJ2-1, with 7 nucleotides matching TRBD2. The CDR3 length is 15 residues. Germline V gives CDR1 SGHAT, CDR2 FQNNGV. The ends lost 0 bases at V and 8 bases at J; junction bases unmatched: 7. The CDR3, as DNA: TGTGCCAGCAGCTTAGAAGCGGGACTGCCCGATGAGCAGTTCTTC. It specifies CASSLEAGLPDEQFF.

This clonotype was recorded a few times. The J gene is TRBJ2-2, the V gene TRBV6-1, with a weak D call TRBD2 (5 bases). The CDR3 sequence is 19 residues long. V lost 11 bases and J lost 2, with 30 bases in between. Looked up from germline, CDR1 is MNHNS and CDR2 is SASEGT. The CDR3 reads CAASPGSSRWIPNTGELFF. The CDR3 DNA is TGTGCCGCCAGCCCGGGGAGTAGCCGCTGGATCCCTAACACCGGGGAGCTGTTTTTT.

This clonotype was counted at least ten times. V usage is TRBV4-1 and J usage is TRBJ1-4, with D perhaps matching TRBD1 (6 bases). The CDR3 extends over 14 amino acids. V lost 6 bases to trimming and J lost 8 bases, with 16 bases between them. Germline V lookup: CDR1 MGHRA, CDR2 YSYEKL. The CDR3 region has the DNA TGCGCCAGCAGTAATGACAGGACGCGCGAAAAACTGTTTTTT. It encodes CASSNDRTREKLFF.

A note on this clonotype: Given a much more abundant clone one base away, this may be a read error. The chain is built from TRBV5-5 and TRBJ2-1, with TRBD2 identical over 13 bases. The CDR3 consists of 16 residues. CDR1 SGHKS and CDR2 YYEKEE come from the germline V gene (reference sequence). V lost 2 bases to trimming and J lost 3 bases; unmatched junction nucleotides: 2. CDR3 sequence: CASSLGLAGVYNEQFF. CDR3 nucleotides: TGTGCCAGCAGCTTAGGACTAGCGGGAGTCTACAATGAGCAGTTCTTC. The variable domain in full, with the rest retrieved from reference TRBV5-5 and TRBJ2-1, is DAGVTQSPTHLIKTRGQQVTLRCSPISGHKSVSWYQQVLGQGPQFIFQYYEKEERGRGNFPDRFSARQFPNYSSELNVNALLLGDSALYLCASSLGLAGVYNEQFFGPGTRLTVL.

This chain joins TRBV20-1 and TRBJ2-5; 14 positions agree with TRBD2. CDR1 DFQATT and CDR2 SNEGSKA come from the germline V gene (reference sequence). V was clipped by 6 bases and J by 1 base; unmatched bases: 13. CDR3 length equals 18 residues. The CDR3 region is CSAPGLAGVKGPQETQYF. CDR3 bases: TGCAGTGCCCCGGGACTAGCGGGAGTCAAAGGGCCCCAAGAGACCCAGTACTTC.

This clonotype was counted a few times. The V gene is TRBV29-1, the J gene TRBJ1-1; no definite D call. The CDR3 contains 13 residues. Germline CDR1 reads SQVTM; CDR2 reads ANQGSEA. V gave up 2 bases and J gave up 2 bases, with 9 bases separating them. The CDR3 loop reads CSVETGSNTEAFF. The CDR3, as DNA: TGCAGCGTTGAAACTGGGAGTAACACTGAAGCTTTCTTT.

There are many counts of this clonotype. CDR3 amino acids: CASRRVMGLAAQETQYF. The DNA for the CDR3 is TGTGCCAGCAGAAGGGTAATGGGACTAGCGGCCCAAGAGACCCAGTACTTC. The chain has TRBV6-1 and TRBJ2-5; 11 bases fit TRBD2. Germline CDR1 and CDR2: MNHNS and SASEGT. This CDR3 region has 17 residues. The ends lost 6 bases at V and 1 base at J; junction bases unmatched: 10.

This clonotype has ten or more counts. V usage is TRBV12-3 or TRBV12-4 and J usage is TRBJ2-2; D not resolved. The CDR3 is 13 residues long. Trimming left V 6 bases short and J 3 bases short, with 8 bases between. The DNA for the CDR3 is TGTGCCAGCAGCTTTGGAGACACCGGGGAGCTGTTTTTT. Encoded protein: CASSFGDTGELFF.

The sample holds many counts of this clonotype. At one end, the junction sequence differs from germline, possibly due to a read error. The CDR3 is CASSLTGTEAFF. CDR3 nucleotides: TGTGCCAGCAGCTTAACAGGCACTGAAGCTTTCTTT. The chain employs TRBV5-1 and TRBJ1-1, with D perhaps TRBD1 (5 bases). Germline V gene data show CDR1 as SGHRS and CDR2 as YFSETQ. The CDR3 has 12 residues.

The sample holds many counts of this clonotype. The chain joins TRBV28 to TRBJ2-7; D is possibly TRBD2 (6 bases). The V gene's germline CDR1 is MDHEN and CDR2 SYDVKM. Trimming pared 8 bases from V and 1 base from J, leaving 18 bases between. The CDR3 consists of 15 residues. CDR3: CASSILARGSYEQYF. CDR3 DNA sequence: TGTGCCAGCTCCATCCTAGCGCGAGGTTCCTACGAGCAGTACTTC.

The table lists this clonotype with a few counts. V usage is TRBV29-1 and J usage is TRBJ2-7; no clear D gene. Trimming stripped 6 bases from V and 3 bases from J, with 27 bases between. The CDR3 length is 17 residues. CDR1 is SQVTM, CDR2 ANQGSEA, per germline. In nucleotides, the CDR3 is TGCAGCGTACGCACGTTTTCTTCTGGGATCGTCCACTACGAGCAGTACTTC. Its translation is CSVRTFSSGIVHYEQYF.

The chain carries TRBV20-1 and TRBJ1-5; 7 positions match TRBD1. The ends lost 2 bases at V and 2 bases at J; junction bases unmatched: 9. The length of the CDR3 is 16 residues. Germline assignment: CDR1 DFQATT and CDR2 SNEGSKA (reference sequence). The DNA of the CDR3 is TGCAGTGCTAGACCCTACAGGGGTGGGGGCAATCAGCCCCAGCATTTT. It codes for CSARPYRGGGNQPQHF.

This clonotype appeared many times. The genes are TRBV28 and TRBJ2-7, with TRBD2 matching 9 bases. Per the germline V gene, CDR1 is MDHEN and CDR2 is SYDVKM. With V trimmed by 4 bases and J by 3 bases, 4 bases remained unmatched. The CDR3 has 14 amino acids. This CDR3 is CASSWGSGSYEQYF. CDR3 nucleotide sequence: TGTGCCAGCAGTTGGGGTAGCGGGAGCTACGAGCAGTACTTC.

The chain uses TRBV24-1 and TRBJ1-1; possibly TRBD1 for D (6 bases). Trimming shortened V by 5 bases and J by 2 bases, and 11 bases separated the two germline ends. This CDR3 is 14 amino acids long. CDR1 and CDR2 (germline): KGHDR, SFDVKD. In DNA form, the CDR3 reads TGTGCCACCAGTGGTGGACAGCTCAACACTGAAGCTTTCTTT. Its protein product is CATSGGQLNTEAFF.

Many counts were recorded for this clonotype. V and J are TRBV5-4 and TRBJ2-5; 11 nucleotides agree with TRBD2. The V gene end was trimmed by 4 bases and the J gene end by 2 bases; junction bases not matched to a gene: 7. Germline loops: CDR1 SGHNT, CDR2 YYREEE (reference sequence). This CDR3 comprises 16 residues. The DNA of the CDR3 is TGTGCCAGCAGCAGCCTCACTAGCGGGGGACAAGAGACCCAGTACTTC. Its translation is CASSSLTSGGQETQYF.

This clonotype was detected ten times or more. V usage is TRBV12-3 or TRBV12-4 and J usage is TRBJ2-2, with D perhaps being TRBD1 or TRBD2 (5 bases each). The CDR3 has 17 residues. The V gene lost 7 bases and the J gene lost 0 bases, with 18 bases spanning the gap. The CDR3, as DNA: TGTGCCAGCATCTTCCAAAGGGGACGGGCGAACACCGGGGAGCTGTTTTTT. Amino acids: CASIFQRGRANTGELFF.

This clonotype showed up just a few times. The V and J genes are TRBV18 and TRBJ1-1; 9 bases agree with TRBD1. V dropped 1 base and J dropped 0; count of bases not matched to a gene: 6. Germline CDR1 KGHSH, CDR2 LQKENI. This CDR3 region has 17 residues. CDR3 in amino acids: CASSPQQGAGMNTEAFF. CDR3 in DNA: TGTGCCAGCTCACCACAACAGGGGGCCGGGATGAACACTGAAGCTTTCTTT.